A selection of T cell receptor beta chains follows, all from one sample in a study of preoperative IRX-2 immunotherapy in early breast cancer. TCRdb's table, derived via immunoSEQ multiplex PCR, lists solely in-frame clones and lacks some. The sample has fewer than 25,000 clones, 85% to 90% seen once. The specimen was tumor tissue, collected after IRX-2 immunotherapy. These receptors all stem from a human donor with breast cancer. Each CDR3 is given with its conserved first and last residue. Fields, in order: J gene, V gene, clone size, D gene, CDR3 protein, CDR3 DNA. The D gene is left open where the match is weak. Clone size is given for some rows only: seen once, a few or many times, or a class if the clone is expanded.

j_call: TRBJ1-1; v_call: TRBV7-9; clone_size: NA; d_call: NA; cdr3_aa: CASSLDGGGTEAFF; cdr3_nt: TGTGCCAGCAGCTTAGATGGGGGAGGCACTGAAGCTTTCTTT
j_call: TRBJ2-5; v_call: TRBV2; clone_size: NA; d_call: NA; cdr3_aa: CASNGGPEETQYF; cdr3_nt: TGTGCCAGCAATGGTGGGCCCGAAGAGACCCAGTACTTC
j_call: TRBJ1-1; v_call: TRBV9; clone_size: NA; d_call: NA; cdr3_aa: CASSARDTEAFF; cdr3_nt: TGTGCCAGCAGCGCGCGGGACACTGAAGCTTTCTTT
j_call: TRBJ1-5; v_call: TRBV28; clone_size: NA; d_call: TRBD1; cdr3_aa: CASSYRGGQPQHF; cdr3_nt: TGTGCCAGCAGTTACAGGGGGGGTCAGCCCCAGCATTTT
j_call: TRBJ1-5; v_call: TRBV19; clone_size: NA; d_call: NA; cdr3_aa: CASSVTVSGPQHF; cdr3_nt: TGTGCCAGTAGTGTTACAGTCTCGGGGCCCCAGCATTTT
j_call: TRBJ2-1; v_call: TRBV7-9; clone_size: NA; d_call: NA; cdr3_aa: CASSSHSVEQFF; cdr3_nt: TGTGCCAGCAGCTCGCACTCCGTTGAGCAGTTCTTC
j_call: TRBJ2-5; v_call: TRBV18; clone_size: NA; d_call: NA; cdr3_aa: CASSPNGQQETQYF; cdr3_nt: TGTGCCAGCTCACCGAATGGACAACAAGAGACCCAGTACTTC
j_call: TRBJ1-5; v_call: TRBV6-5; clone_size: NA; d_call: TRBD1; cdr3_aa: CASRETGGGNQPQHF; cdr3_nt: TGTGCCAGCAGGGAAACAGGGGGCGGCAATCAGCCCCAGCATTTT
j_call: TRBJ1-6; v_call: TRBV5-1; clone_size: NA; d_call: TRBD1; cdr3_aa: CASSLTGRGGGSLHF; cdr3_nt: TGCGCCAGCAGCTTGACGGGCAGGGGGGGTGGATCCCTCCACTTT
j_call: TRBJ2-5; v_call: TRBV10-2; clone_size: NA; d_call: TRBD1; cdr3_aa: CASNLDRIQETQYF; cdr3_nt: TGCGCCAGCAACTTGGACAGGATCCAAGAGACCCAGTACTTC
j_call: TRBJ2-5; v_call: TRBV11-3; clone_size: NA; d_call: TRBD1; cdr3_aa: CASSLVQGDQETQYF; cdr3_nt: TGTGCCAGCAGCTTAGTCCAGGGGGACCAAGAGACCCAGTACTTC
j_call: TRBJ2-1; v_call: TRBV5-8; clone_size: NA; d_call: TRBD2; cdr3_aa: CASSPGLGQFF; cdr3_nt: TGTGCCAGCAGCCCCGGACTAGGGCAGTTCTTC
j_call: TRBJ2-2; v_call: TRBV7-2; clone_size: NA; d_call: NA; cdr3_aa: CASSRQVSNTGELFF; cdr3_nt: TGTGCCAGCTCCAGACAGGTTTCGAACACCGGGGAGCTGTTTTTT
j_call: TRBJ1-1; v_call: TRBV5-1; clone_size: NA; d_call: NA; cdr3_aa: CASSLQTNTEAFF; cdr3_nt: TGCGCCAGCAGCTTACAGACTAACACTGAAGCTTTCTTT
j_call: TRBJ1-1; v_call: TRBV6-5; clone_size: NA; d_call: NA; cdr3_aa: CASTPGGRGNTEAFF; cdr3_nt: TGTGCCAGCACGCCAGGAGGGAGGGGGAACACTGAAGCTTTCTTT
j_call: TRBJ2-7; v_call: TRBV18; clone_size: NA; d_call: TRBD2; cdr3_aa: CASSRTSGGVYEQYF; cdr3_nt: TGTGCCAGCTCCCGGACTAGCGGGGGGGTCTACGAGCAGTACTTC
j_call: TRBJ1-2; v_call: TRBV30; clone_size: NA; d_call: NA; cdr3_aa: CAWSVRASTNYGYTF; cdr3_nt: TGTGCCTGGAGTGTACGTGCCTCGACGAACTATGGCTACACCTTC
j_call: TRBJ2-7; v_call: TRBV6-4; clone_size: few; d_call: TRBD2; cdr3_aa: CASSRPGLAGGRIHEQYF; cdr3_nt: TGTGCCAGCAGCCGCCCCGGACTAGCGGGGGGCCGAATCCACGAGCAGTACTTC
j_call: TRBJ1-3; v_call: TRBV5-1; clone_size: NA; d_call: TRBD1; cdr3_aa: CASSQQRTGDGNTIYF; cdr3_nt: TGCGCCAGCAGCCAACAGCGGACAGGGGACGGAAACACCATATATTTT
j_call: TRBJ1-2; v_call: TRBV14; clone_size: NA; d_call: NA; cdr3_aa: CASSQAGARYTF; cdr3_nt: TGTGCCAGCAGCCAAGCTGGAGCGAGGTACACCTTC
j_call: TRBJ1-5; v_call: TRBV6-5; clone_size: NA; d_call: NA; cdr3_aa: CASSYDLNQPQHF; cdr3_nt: TGTGCCAGCAGTTACGACCTCAATCAGCCCCAGCATTTT
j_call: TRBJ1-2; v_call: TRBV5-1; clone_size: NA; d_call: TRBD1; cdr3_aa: CASSTRDSFNYGYTF; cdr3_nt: TGCGCCAGCAGCACCCGGGACAGCTTTAACTATGGCTACACCTTC
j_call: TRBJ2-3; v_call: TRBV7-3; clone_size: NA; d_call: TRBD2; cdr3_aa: CASSDRGGTSTDTQYF; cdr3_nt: TGTGCCAGCAGCGACCGGGGGGGGACTAGCACAGATACGCAGTATTTT
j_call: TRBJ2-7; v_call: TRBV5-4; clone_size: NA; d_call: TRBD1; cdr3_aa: CASSTDRGSSYEQYF; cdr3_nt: TGTGCCAGCAGTACGGACAGGGGGAGCTCCTACGAGCAGTACTTC
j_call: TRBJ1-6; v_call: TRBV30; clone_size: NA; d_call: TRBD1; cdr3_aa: CAWSPRQGSGTPLHF; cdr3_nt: TGTGCCTGGAGTCCTCGACAGGGGAGCGGGACACCCCTCCACTTT
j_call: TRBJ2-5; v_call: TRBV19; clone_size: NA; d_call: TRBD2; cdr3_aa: CASSWLAGRGETQYF; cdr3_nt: TGTGCCAGTAGTTGGCTAGCGGGGAGGGGGGAGACCCAGTACTTC
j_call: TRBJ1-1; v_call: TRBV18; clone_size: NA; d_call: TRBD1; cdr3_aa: CASSPQGVRTEAFF; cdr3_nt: TGTGCCAGCTCACCGCAGGGGGTCAGAACTGAAGCTTTCTTT
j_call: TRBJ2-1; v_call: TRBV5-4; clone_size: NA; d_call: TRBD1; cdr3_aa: CASSSPTGANEQFF; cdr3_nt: TGTGCCAGCAGCTCGCCGACAGGGGCCAATGAGCAGTTCTTC
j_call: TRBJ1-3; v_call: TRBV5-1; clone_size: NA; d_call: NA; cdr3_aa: CASSLSPGAKGNTIYF; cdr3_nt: TGCGCCAGCAGCTTGAGCCCGGGGGCGAAAGGAAACACCATATATTTT
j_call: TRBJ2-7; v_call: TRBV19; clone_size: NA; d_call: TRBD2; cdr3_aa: CASSLRGGDYEQYF; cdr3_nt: TGTGCCAGTAGTCTCCGGGGGGGGGACTACGAGCAGTACTTC
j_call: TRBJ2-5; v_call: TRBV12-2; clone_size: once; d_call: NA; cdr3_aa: CASRLVGTSGEETQYF; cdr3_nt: TGTGCAAGTCGCTTAGTAGGGACTAGCGGGGAAGAGACCCAGTACTTC
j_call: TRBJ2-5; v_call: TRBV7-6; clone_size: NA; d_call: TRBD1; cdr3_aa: CASSLRQGSAQYF; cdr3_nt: TGTGCCAGCAGCCTGAGACAGGGTTCGGCCCAGTACTTC
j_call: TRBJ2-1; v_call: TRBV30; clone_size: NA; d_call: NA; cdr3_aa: CAWSRSEHEQFF; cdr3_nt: TGTGCCTGGAGTCGTAGCGAGCATGAGCAGTTCTTC
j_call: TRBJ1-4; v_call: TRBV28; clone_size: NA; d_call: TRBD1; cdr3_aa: CASSTNRGRPNEKLFF; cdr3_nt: TGTGCCAGCAGCACCAACAGGGGTCGACCTAATGAAAAACTGTTTTTT